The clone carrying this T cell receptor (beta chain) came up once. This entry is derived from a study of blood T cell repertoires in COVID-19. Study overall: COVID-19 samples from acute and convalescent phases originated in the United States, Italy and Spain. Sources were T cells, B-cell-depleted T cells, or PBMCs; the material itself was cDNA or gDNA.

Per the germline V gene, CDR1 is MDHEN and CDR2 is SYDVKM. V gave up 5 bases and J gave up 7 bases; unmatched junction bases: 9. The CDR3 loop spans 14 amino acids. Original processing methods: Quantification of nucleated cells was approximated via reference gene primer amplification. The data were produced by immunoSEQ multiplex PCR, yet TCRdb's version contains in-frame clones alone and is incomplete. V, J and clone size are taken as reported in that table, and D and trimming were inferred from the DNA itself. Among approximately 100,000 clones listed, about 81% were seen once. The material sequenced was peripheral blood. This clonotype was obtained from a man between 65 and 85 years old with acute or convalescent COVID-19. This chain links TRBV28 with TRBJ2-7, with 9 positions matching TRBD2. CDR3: CASSVSGRGGEQYF. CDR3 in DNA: TGTGCCAGCAGTGTTAGCGGGAGAGGGGGGGAGCAGTACTTC.